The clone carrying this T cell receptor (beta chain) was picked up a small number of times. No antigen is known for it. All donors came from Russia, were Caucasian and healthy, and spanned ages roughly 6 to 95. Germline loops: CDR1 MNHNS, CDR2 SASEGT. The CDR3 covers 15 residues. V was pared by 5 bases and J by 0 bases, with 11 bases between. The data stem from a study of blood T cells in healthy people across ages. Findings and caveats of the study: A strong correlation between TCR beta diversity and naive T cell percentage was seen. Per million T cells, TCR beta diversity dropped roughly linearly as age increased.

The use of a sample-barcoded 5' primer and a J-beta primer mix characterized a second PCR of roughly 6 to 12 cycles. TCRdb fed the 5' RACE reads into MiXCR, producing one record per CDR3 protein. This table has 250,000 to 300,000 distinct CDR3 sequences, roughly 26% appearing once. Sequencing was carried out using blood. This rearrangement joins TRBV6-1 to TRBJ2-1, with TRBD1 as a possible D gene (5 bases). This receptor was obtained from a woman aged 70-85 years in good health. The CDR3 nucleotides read TGTGCCAGCAGTAGGGGCGCAAGCTCCTACAATGAGCAGTTCTTC. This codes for CASSRGASSYNEQFF.